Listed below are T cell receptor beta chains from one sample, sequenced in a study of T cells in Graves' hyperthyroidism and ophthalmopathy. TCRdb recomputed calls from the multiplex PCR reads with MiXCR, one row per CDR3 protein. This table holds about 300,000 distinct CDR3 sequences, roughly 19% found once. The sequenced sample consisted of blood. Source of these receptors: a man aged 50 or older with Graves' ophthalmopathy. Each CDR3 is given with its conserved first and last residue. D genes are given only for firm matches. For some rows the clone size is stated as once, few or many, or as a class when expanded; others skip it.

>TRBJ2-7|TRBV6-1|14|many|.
CASSASRDSYEQYF
TGTGCCAGCAGTGCCTCCAGGGACTCCTACGAGCAGTACTTC
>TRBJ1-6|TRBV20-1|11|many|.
CSAPAGATLHF
TGCAGTGCCCCCGCCGGGGCGACCCTCCACTTT
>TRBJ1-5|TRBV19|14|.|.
CASSMRPGDQPQHF
TGTGCCAGTAGTATGCGGCCAGGAGATCAGCCCCAGCATTTT
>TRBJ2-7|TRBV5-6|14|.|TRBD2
CASSLWGGSVEQYF
TGTGCCAGCAGCTTGTGGGGCGGGAGTGTCGAGCAGTACTTC
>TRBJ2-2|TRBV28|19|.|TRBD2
CASSSDRLGLAINTGELFF
TGTGCCAGCAGTTCGGACAGGCTGGGACTAGCCATTAACACCGGGGAGCTGTTTTTT
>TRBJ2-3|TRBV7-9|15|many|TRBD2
CASSSPTSGTDTQYF
TGTGCCAGCAGTTCCCCGACTAGCGGCACAGATACGCAGTATTTT
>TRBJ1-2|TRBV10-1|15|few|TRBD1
CASSGQGIDRYGYTF
TGCGCCAGCAGTGGACAGGGAATTGACCGCTATGGCTACACCTTC
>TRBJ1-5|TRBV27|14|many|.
CASSSRQGNQPQHF
TGTGCCAGCAGTTCGAGACAGGGCAATCAGCCCCAGCATTTT
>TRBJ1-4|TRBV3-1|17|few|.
CASSGNRDQSLGEKLFF
TGTGCCAGCAGCGGGAACCGGGACCAGAGTCTTGGTGAAAAACTGTTTTTT
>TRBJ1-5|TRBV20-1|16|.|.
CSARRGNRVNNQPQHF
TGCAGTGCTAGAAGGGGTAATCGAGTAAACAATCAGCCCCAGCATTTT
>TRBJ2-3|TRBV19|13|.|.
CASSDGGADTQYF
TGTGCCAGTAGTGACGGGGGCGCAGATACGCAGTATTTT